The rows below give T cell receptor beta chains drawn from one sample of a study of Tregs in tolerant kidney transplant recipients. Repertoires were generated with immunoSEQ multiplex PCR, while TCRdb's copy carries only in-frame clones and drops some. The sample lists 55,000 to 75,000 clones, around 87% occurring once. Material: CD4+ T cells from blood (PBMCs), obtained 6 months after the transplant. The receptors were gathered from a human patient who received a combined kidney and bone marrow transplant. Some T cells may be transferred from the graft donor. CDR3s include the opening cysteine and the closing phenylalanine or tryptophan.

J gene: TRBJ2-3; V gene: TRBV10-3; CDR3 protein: CAIRLAGEVDTQYF
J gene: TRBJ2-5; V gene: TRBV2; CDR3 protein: CASGEVGETQYF
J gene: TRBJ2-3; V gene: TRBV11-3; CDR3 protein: CASSLGGAPTGDTQYF
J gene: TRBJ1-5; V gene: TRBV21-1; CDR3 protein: CASSNGFAGVLYQPQHF
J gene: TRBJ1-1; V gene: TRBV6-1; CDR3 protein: CASSLRVRNTEAFF
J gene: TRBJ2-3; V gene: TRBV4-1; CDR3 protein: CASSHPLLRGAQGSTQYF
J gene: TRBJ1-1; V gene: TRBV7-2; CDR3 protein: CASSLAGQTNTEAFF
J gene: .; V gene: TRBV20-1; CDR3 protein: CSALYSYEQYF
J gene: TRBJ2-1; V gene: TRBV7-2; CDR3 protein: CASSLIPGLAGGEQFF
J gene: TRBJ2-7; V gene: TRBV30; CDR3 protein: CAWNPSTSGSGEQYF
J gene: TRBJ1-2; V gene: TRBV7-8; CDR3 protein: CASSRDRHSFYGYTF
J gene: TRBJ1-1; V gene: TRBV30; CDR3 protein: CAWGWTGNTEAFF
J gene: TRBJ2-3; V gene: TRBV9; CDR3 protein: CASSPTSTDTQYF
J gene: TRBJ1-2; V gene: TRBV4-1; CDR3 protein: CASSQGWEGDYGYTF
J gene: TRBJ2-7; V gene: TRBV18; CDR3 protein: CASSPPGTGAALYEQYF
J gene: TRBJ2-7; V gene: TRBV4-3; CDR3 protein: CASSQDAASGTYEQYF
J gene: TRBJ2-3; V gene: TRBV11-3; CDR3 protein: CASSLAGGGDTQYF
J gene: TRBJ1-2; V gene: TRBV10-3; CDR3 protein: CAIKTPGTDNNYGYTF
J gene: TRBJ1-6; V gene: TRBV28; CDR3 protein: CASTLGRGVSPLHF
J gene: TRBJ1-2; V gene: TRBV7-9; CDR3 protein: CASSPLAYGYTF
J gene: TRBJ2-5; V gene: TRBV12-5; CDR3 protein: CASGLGTSGSQETQYF
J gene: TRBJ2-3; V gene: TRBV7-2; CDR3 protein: CASSLEGLAVTDTQYF
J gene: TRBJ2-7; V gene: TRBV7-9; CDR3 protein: CASSLSINPGQGYEQYF
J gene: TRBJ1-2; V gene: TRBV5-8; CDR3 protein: CASSLDETGGYGYTF
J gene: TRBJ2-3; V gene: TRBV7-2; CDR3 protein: CASSPPTGGWGTDTQYF
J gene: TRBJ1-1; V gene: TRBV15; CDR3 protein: CATSRGGQYTEAFF
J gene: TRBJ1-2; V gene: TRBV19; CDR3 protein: CAIRGTGSNYGYTF
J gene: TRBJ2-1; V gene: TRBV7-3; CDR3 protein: CASSPGTVNEQFF
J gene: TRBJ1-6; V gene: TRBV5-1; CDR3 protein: CASSRGQGESPLHF
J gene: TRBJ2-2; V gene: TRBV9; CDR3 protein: CASSVAGTANTGELFF
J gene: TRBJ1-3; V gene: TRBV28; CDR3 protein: CASRFDQAYSGNTIYF
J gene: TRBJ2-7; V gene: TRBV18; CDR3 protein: CASSPLRTTKSYEQYF
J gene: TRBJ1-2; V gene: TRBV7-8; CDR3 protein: CASSTQTGDYGYTF
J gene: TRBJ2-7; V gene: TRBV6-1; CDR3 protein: CASSQDRGAYEQYF
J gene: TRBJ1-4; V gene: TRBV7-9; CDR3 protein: CASSLAGHRNEKLFF
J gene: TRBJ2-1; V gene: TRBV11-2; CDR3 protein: CASSVRQGAHNEQFF
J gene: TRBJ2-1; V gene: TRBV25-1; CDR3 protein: CASRTLAGGREQFF
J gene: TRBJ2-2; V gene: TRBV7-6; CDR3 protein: CASSLPLTGELFF
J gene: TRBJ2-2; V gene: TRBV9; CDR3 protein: CASSPGTIKTDLFF
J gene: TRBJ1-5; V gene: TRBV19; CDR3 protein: CASSPNRGWNQPQHF
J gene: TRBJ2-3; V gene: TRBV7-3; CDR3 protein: CASSLNGGLTDTQYF
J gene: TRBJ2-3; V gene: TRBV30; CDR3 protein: CAWKTSGNTDTQYF
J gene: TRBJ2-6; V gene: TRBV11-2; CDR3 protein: CASRQGAGGANVLTF
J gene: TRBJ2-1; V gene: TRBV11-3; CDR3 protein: CASSRRLAGVGVEQFF
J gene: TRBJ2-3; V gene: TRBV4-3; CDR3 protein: CASSHRRSAGTDTQYF
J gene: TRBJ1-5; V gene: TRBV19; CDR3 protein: CASSIPQVRNQPQHF
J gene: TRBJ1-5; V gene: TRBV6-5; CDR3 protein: CASSNRQDDQPQHF
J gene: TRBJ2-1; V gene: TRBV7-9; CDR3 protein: CASSLVNSPGVF
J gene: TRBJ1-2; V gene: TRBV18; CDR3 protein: CASSQEYNDTTFLYGYTF
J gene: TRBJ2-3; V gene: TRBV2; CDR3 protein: CASSDLPRLSQSPDTQYF
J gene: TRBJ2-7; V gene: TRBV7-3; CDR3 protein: CASSLTGEIYEQYF
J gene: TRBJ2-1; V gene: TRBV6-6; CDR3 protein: CASSLDSLNNEQFF
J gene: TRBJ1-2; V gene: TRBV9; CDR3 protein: CASSVHRGGYTF
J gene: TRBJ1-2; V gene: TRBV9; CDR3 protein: CASSVVINYGYTF
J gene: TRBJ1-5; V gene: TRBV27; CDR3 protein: CASSSLDRGLEQPQHF